This TCR beta chain was sequenced for a study of T-cell reconstitution after alpha-beta-depleted transplantation in children. CDR1 SGDLS and CDR2 YYNGEE come from the germline V gene. V was trimmed by 5 bases and J by 4 bases, leaving 9 bases between them. There are 12 residues in the CDR3. Unique molecular identifiers were incorporated during preparation of the TCRbeta library. TCRdb fed the PCR reads into MiXCR, producing one record per CDR3 protein. The sample yields 100,000 to 120,000 distinct CDR3 sequences, approximately 6.9% seen once. V usage is TRBV9 and J usage is TRBJ1-2; D call uncertain. Source: PBMCs, mostly from graft donor cells, taken 360 days after TCRalphabeta/CD19-depleted stem cell transplant. This sequence was found in a male patient aged 2-9 years who had a stem cell transplant for acute lymphoblastic leukemia, so the T cells may come from the graft donor. The CDR3: CASRSGVYGYTF. CDR3 nucleotides: TGTGCCAGCAGGAGCGGTGTCTATGGCTACACCTTC.